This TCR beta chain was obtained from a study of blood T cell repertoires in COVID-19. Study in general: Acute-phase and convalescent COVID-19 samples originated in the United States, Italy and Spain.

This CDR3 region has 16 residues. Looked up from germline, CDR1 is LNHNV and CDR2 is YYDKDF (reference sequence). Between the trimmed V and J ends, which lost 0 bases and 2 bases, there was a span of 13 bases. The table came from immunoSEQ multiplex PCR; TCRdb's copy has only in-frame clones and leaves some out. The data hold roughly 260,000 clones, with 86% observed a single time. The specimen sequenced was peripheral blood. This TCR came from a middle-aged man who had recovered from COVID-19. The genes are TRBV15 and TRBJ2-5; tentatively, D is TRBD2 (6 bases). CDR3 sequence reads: CATSRDRARGQETQYF. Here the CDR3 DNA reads TGTGCCACCAGCAGAGATCGGGCACGGGGGCAAGAGACCCAGTACTTC. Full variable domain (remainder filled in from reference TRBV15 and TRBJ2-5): DAMVIQNPRYQVTQFGKPVTLSCSQTLNHNVMYWYQQKSSQAPKLLFHYYDKDFNNEADTPDNFQSRRPNTSFCFLDIRSPGLGDTAMYLCATSRDRARGQETQYFGPGTRLLVL.